This is a list of T cell receptor beta chains from one sample in a study of cytomegalovirus exposure and HLA in healthy donors. Only in-frame clones appear in the TCRdb table, and some are missing; sequencing was by immunoSEQ multiplex PCR. Seen in this sample are 95,000 to 150,000 clones; the ten most common clones hold about 3.5%. Specimen: PBMCs. The source is a young man in good health and CMV-seronegative. CDR3s include the opening cysteine and the closing phenylalanine or tryptophan. Fields, in order: J gene, D gene, V gene, CDR3 protein, CDR3 DNA. D genes are given only for firm matches.

J gene: TRBJ2-7; D gene: .; V gene: TRBV7-9; CDR3 protein: CASSLDNYEQYF; CDR3 DNA: TGTGCCAGCAGCCTGGACAACTACGAGCAGTACTTC
J gene: TRBJ2-3; D gene: TRBD2; V gene: TRBV5-1; CDR3 protein: CASSSPGGGSPITQYF; CDR3 DNA: TGCGCCAGCAGCTCCCCGGGGGGGGGTTCCCCGATTACGCAGTATTTT
J gene: TRBJ1-4; D gene: .; V gene: TRBV7-9; CDR3 protein: CASSLTGTANEKLFF; CDR3 DNA: TGTGCCAGCAGCTTAACAGGGACGGCTAATGAAAAACTGTTTTTT
J gene: TRBJ1-6; D gene: .; V gene: TRBV6-5; CDR3 protein: CASSRTQSPLHF; CDR3 DNA: TGTGCCAGCAGTCGGACACAGTCACCCCTCCACTTT
J gene: TRBJ2-7; D gene: TRBD2; V gene: TRBV9; CDR3 protein: CASSVRLAGDEQYF; CDR3 DNA: TGTGCCAGCAGCGTCAGACTAGCGGGAGACGAGCAGTACTTC
J gene: TRBJ2-2; D gene: TRBD1; V gene: TRBV2; CDR3 protein: CASTRQGLSTGELFF; CDR3 DNA: TGTGCCAGCACCCGACAGGGGCTTTCCACCGGGGAGCTGTTTTTT
J gene: TRBJ2-1; D gene: .; V gene: TRBV9; CDR3 protein: CASSAGSYNEQFF; CDR3 DNA: TGTGCCAGCAGCGCTGGCTCGTACAATGAGCAGTTCTTC
J gene: TRBJ2-7; D gene: .; V gene: TRBV28; CDR3 protein: CASSLGDEQYF; CDR3 DNA: TGTGCCAGCAGCTTAGGAGACGAGCAGTACTTC
J gene: TRBJ2-7; D gene: TRBD1; V gene: TRBV10-3; CDR3 protein: CAISRQGYEQYF; CDR3 DNA: TGTGCCATCAGTAGACAGGGCTACGAGCAGTACTTC
J gene: TRBJ2-1; D gene: .; V gene: TRBV10-2; CDR3 protein: CASMETRRTNEQFF; CDR3 DNA: TGCGCCAGCATGGAGACTAGGAGAACGAATGAGCAGTTCTTC
J gene: TRBJ2-1; D gene: TRBD1; V gene: TRBV25-1; CDR3 protein: CASSELLGQGFDEQFF; CDR3 DNA: TGTGCCAGCAGTGAATTGCTGGGACAGGGGTTCGATGAGCAGTTCTTC
J gene: TRBJ1-2; D gene: .; V gene: TRBV19; CDR3 protein: CASSSFPGNNYGYTF; CDR3 DNA: TGTGCCAGTAGTTCCTTCCCAGGGAATAACTATGGCTACACCTTC
J gene: TRBJ2-1; D gene: .; V gene: TRBV7-8; CDR3 protein: CASSHRTGNNEQFF; CDR3 DNA: TGTGCCAGCAGCCACAGGACGGGCAACAATGAGCAGTTCTTC
J gene: TRBJ2-7; D gene: TRBD2; V gene: TRBV5-1; CDR3 protein: CASSHQPSGRAGFFDEQYF; CDR3 DNA: TGCGCCAGCAGCCACCAGCCTAGCGGGAGGGCCGGATTCTTCGACGAGCAGTACTTC
J gene: TRBJ1-1; D gene: .; V gene: TRBV6-1; CDR3 protein: CASSERVTNTEAFF; CDR3 DNA: TGTGCCAGCAGTGAACGAGTAACGAACACTGAAGCTTTCTTT
J gene: TRBJ1-5; D gene: .; V gene: TRBV6-1; CDR3 protein: CASIAQGDQPQHF; CDR3 DNA: TGTGCCAGTATTGCTCAGGGTGATCAGCCCCAGCATTTT
J gene: TRBJ2-1; D gene: TRBD1; V gene: TRBV7-9; CDR3 protein: CASSFRDSFYNEQFF; CDR3 DNA: TGTGCCAGCAGCTTCCGGGACAGCTTTTACAATGAGCAGTTCTTC
J gene: TRBJ2-7; D gene: .; V gene: TRBV2; CDR3 protein: CATQGREQYF; CDR3 DNA: TGTGCCACACAGGGTCGGGAGCAGTACTTC
J gene: TRBJ1-2; D gene: TRBD1; V gene: TRBV19; CDR3 protein: CASEPGTGLMSGYTF; CDR3 DNA: TGTGCCAGTGAGCCCGGGACAGGGTTGATGAGTGGCTACACCTTC
J gene: TRBJ2-7; D gene: .; V gene: TRBV5-4; CDR3 protein: CASSSQGKPIEQYF; CDR3 DNA: TGTGCCAGCAGCTCACAGGGCAAACCGATCGAGCAGTACTTC
J gene: TRBJ2-7; D gene: .; V gene: TRBV11-2; CDR3 protein: CASSLVAGSYEQYF; CDR3 DNA: TGTGCCAGCAGCTTAGTGGCGGGGAGCTACGAGCAGTACTTC
J gene: TRBJ2-7; D gene: .; V gene: TRBV9; CDR3 protein: CASSVGTGGRYEQYF; CDR3 DNA: TGTGCCAGCAGCGTAGGAACGGGCGGGCGCTACGAGCAGTACTTC
J gene: TRBJ2-3; D gene: TRBD1; V gene: TRBV5-1; CDR3 protein: CASSPYRGTDTQYF; CDR3 DNA: TGCGCCAGCAGCCCCTACAGGGGAACAGATACGCAGTATTTT
J gene: TRBJ1-4; D gene: TRBD1; V gene: TRBV15; CDR3 protein: CATGTGEEKLFF; CDR3 DNA: TGTGCCACCGGGACAGGGGAAGAAAAACTGTTTTTT
J gene: TRBJ1-3; D gene: .; V gene: TRBV27; CDR3 protein: CASSSSRGNTIYF; CDR3 DNA: TGTGCCAGCAGCTCCTCTAGGGGAAACACCATATATTTT
J gene: TRBJ1-4; D gene: TRBD1; V gene: TRBV25-1; CDR3 protein: CASTTSGGKNEKLFF; CDR3 DNA: TGTGCCAGCACCACCTCAGGGGGCAAAAATGAAAAACTGTTTTTT
J gene: TRBJ2-3; D gene: TRBD1; V gene: TRBV4-1; CDR3 protein: CASSYLDRGQDTQYF; CDR3 DNA: TGCGCCAGCAGCTATTTGGACAGGGGACAAGATACGCAGTATTTT
J gene: TRBJ2-1; D gene: TRBD2; V gene: TRBV5-1; CDR3 protein: CASRLAGNEQFF; CDR3 DNA: TGCGCCAGCAGATTAGCGGGAAATGAGCAGTTCTTC
J gene: TRBJ1-2; D gene: TRBD1; V gene: TRBV2; CDR3 protein: CARREGGGGYTF; CDR3 DNA: TGTGCCAGGCGGGAAGGGGGCGGTGGCTACACCTTC
J gene: TRBJ1-2; D gene: .; V gene: TRBV5-6; CDR3 protein: CASSPEEVRNYGYTF; CDR3 DNA: TGTGCCAGCAGCCCGGAGGAGGTTCGAAACTATGGCTACACCTTC
J gene: TRBJ1-1; D gene: TRBD1; V gene: TRBV5-1; CDR3 protein: CASSSTGGGGNTEAFF; CDR3 DNA: TGCGCCAGCAGCTCGACAGGGGGCGGTGGGAACACTGAAGCTTTCTTT
J gene: TRBJ1-2; D gene: TRBD1; V gene: TRBV5-6; CDR3 protein: CATSTRAGTGFVYGYTF; CDR3 DNA: TGTGCCACCTCAACACGCGCCGGGACAGGGTTTGTCTATGGCTACACCTTC
J gene: TRBJ2-7; D gene: TRBD2; V gene: TRBV28; CDR3 protein: CATQAGATYEQYF; CDR3 DNA: TGTGCCACCCAAGCGGGAGCAACCTACGAGCAGTACTTC
J gene: TRBJ2-1; D gene: TRBD2; V gene: TRBV11-3; CDR3 protein: CASSFASGASYNEQFF; CDR3 DNA: TGTGCCAGCAGCTTTGCTAGCGGAGCCTCCTACAATGAGCAGTTCTTC
J gene: TRBJ2-7; D gene: TRBD1; V gene: TRBV5-8; CDR3 protein: CASRQTGVGEQYF; CDR3 DNA: TGTGCCAGCAGACAGACAGGGGTAGGCGAGCAGTACTTC
J gene: TRBJ1-5; D gene: .; V gene: TRBV4-1; CDR3 protein: CASSPREDSNQPQHF; CDR3 DNA: TGCGCCAGCAGCCCCCGGGAGGATAGCAATCAGCCCCAGCATTTT
J gene: TRBJ2-5; D gene: .; V gene: TRBV28; CDR3 protein: CASSLMARGQETQYF; CDR3 DNA: TGTGCCAGCAGTTTAATGGCCCGGGGGCAAGAGACCCAGTACTTC
J gene: TRBJ1-4; D gene: .; V gene: TRBV18; CDR3 protein: CASSPPAAGMYEKLFF; CDR3 DNA: TGTGCCAGCTCACCACCAGCCGCGGGAATGTATGAAAAACTGTTTTTT
J gene: TRBJ2-3; D gene: TRBD2; V gene: TRBV5-1; CDR3 protein: CASSISGRAGDTQYF; CDR3 DNA: TGCGCCAGCAGCATTAGCGGGAGGGCAGGAGATACGCAGTATTTT
J gene: TRBJ2-5; D gene: TRBD1; V gene: TRBV9; CDR3 protein: CASSVAGTGGGETQYF; CDR3 DNA: TGTGCCAGCAGCGTAGCCGGGACAGGGGGTGGAGAGACCCAGTACTTC
J gene: TRBJ2-3; D gene: TRBD2; V gene: TRBV27; CDR3 protein: CATGFGGGTDTQYF; CDR3 DNA: TGTGCCACCGGCTTCGGCGGGGGGACAGATACGCAGTATTTT